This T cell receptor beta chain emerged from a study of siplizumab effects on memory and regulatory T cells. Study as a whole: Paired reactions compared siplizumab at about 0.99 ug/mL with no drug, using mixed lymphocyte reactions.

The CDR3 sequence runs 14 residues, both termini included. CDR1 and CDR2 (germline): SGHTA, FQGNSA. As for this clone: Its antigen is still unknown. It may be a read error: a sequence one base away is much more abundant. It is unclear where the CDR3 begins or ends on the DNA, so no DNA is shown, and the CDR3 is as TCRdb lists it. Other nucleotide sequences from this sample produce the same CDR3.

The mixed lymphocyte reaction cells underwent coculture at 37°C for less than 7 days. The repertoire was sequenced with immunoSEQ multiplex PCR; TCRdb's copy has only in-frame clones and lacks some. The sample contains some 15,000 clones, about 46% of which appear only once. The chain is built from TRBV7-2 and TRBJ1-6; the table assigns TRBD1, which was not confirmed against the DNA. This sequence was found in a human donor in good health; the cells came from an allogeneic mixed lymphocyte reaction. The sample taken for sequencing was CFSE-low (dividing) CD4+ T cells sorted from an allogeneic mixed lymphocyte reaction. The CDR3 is CASSFGQGASPLHF.